This T cell receptor (beta chain) was captured by sequencing in a study of response to subunit inactivated influenza vaccine. The CDR3 has 16 amino acids. Per the germline V gene, CDR1 is MNHEY and CDR2 is SVGEGT. Trimming at V came to 6 bases and at J to 5 bases, leaving 10 bases not matched to a gene. Only a few counts were recorded for this clonotype. Its antigen is undetermined. Study-level points and caveats: Authors suggested few new T cells are recruited by each seasonal influenza vaccination.

TCRdb re-derived calls from the RT-PCR reads in MiXCR, one entry per CDR3 protein. The data hold about 530,000 distinct CDR3 sequences, with over 9.5% observed a single time. This chain links TRBV6-2 or TRBV6-3 with TRBJ2-3; TRBD2 matches at 11 bases. The receptor comes from a man aged 50 to 59 who received an inactivated influenza vaccine. The sequencing here drew on PBMCs from blood, taken on the day of vaccination. The CDR3 DNA reads as TGTGCCAGCAGCCGCTCTACTAGCGGGAGTGGAGATACGCAGTATTTT. It specifies CASSRSTSGSGDTQYF.